This is a list of T cell receptor beta chains from one sample in a study of human T cells and chemical hapten exposure. In TCRdb, the RACE reads were re-called with MiXCR into one record per CDR3 protein. The repertoire consists of 110,000 to 150,000 distinct CDR3 sequences, with 10% to 15% occurring once and the leading ten covering more than 1.1%. This specimen consisted of whole blood, obtained in connection with sensitization to the hapten diphenylcyclopropenone (DPC). These receptors were collected from a woman between 50 and 59 years old with alopecia areata. Some clones in this sample may be carry-over from other donors' samples. Both conserved end residues are part of each CDR3. The D gene is left open where the match is weak. A clone size is listed for some rows: how often the clone was seen (once, few, many), or a class if it is expanded.

J,V,size,D,CDR3,DNA
TRBJ1-6,TRBV7-2,many,-,CASSPDSSAGWNSPLHF,TGTGCCAGCAGCCCGGACAGTTCCGCGGGGTGGAATTCACCCCTCCACTTT
TRBJ2-5,TRBV7-2,few,TRBD2,CASSQAGETQYF,TGTGCCAGCAGCCAAGCGGGGGAGACCCAGTACTTC
TRBJ2-3,TRBV5-1,-,TRBD2,CASSLQGAGGTDTQYF,TGCGCCAGCAGCTTGCAAGGAGCGGGAGGGACAGATACGCAGTATTTT
TRBJ2-1,TRBV29-1,many,-,CSVGAGPYNEQFF,TGCAGCGTTGGGGCGGGGCCCTACAATGAGCAGTTCTTC
TRBJ2-7,TRBV27,-,-,CANLRGGNDEQYF,TGTGCCAACCTAAGAGGAGGCAACGACGAGCAGTACTTC
TRBJ2-2,TRBV19,few,TRBD1,CASRTPLGQGATGELFF,TGTGCCAGTAGAACCCCCCTTGGACAGGGGGCAACCGGGGAGCTGTTTTTT
TRBJ2-2,TRBV4-1,few,TRBD1,CASSESGGADTGELFF,TGCGCCAGCAGCGAATCAGGGGGCGCGGACACCGGGGAGCTGTTTTTT
TRBJ2-7,TRBV11-2,many,-,CASSVGGPDYEQYF,TGTGCCAGCAGCGTCGGGGGCCCCGACTACGAGCAGTACTTC
TRBJ1-1,TRBV28,few,-,CASSPSLWNTEAFF,TGTGCCAGCAGCCCTTCCCTCTGGAACACTGAAGCTTTCTTT
TRBJ1-5,TRBV5-1,-,TRBD1,CASSLGDSASSAQHF,TGCGCCAGCAGCTTGGGGGACAGTGCGTCGTCGGCCCAGCATTTT
TRBJ2-5,TRBV28,-,-,CASSLHSPETQYF,TGTGCCAGCAGTTTACACAGCCCCGAGACCCAGTACTTC
TRBJ2-5,TRBV7-7,-,-,CASSSGRDLMETQYF,TGTGCTAGCAGCTCCGGAAGGGATCTCATGGAGACCCAGTACTTC
TRBJ1-6,TRBV9,few,-,CASSVDGLNSPLHF,TGTGCCAGCAGCGTCGACGGGCTTAATTCACCCCTCCACTTT
TRBJ2-3,TRBV12-3/TRBV12-4,many,-,CASSYHSATDTQYF,TGTGCCAGCAGTTACCACAGCGCCACAGATACGCAGTATTTT
TRBJ2-7,TRBV2,many,TRBD1,CASTGQGAYEQYF,TGTGCCAGCACAGGACAGGGGGCCTACGAGCAGTACTTC
TRBJ1-1,TRBV18,few,TRBD1,CASSSGQGATEAFF,TGTGCCAGCTCATCCGGACAGGGGGCCACTGAAGCTTTCTTT
TRBJ2-1,TRBV18,few,-,CASSLGLDNEQSF,TGTGCCAGCTCACTAGGACTCGACAATGAGCAGTCCTTC
TRBJ1-3,TRBV18,many,-,CASSPLTGSGNTIYF,TGTGCCAGCTCACCACTAACAGGGTCCGGAAACACCATATATTTT
TRBJ1-1,TRBV12-3/TRBV12-4,few,-,CASSLAGIHTEAFF,TGTGCCAGCAGTTTAGCAGGGATACACACTGAAGCTTTCTTT
TRBJ1-1,TRBV18,many,TRBD1,CASSRQGGNTEAFF,TGTGCCAGCTCACGCCAGGGGGGGAACACTGAAGCTTTCTTT
TRBJ2-2,TRBV10-3,many,TRBD2,CAISAPGTSGKSGTGELFF,TGTGCCATCAGTGCCCCCGGGACTAGCGGGAAGAGTGGCACCGGGGAGCTGTTTTTT
TRBJ2-2,TRBV19,-,TRBD2,CASSRLAGGGELFF,TGTGCCAGTAGTCGGCTAGCGGGAGGCGGGGAGCTGTTTTTT
TRBJ2-7,TRBV29-1,few,-,CSVGSSGEQYF,TGCAGCGTTGGATCTTCCGGCGAGCAGTACTTC
TRBJ2-7,TRBV6-5,many,TRBD2,CASSSGTSGGYEQYF,TGTGCCAGCAGTTCCGGGACTAGCGGGGGCTACGAGCAGTACTTC
TRBJ2-1,TRBV18,many,-,CASRSLQNEQFF,TGTGCCAGCCGAAGCCTGCAGAATGAGCAGTTCTTC
TRBJ2-1,TRBV20-1,-,TRBD2,CSAQLAGPYNEQFF,TGCAGTGCTCAACTAGCGGGACCCTACAATGAGCAGTTCTTC
TRBJ2-3,TRBV24-1,many,-,CATCGDTQYF,TGTGCCACCTGCGGGGATACGCAGTATTTT
TRBJ2-2,TRBV11-1,-,-,CASSFRTALTGELFF,TGTGCCAGCAGCTTTCGGACAGCCCTCACCGGGGAGCTGTTTTTT
TRBJ1-2,TRBV28,-,-,CASSRGRGGYTF,TGTGCCAGCAGCAGGGGTCGGGGTGGCTACACCTTC
TRBJ2-1,TRBV7-9,-,TRBD2,CASSQSGSGNEQFF,TGTGCCAGCAGCCAAAGCGGGAGTGGCAATGAGCAGTTCTTC
TRBJ1-5,TRBV18,-,-,CASSQVPFDGNQPQHF,TGTGCCAGCTCACAAGTCCCATTCGACGGCAATCAGCCCCAGCATTTT
TRBJ1-6,TRBV14,few,-,CASSQDPDPYPRGSPLHF,TGTGCCAGCAGCCAAGATCCCGACCCCTATCCCCGGGGTTCACCCCTCCACTTT
TRBJ1-1,TRBV12-3/TRBV12-4,-,-,CASRQGPTEAFF,TGTGCCAGCAGGCAGGGTCCTACTGAAGCTTTCTTT
TRBJ2-3,TRBV28,few,-,CASEGTDTDTQYF,TGTGCCTCGGAGGGAACTGACACAGATACGCAGTATTTT
TRBJ2-3,TRBV4-1,-,TRBD2,CASSRSFGTRGDTQYF,TGCGCCAGCAGCCGATCCTTCGGGACTAGAGGAGATACGCAGTATTTT
TRBJ2-5,TRBV20-1,many,TRBD1,CSAGGTPGTGGRRETQYF,TGCAGTGCTGGGGGGACCCCAGGGACAGGGGGCCGAAGGGAGACCCAGTACTTC
TRBJ2-1,TRBV20-1,many,-,CSARTVPGNEQFF,TGCAGTGCTAGAACCGTCCCGGGCAATGAGCAGTTCTTC
TRBJ2-7,TRBV20-1,many,-,CSASHLRAYEQYF,TGCAGTGCTAGTCACCTCAGGGCCTACGAGCAGTACTTC
TRBJ2-5,TRBV11-2,-,TRBD2,CASVSGSQTQYF,TGTGCCAGCGTTAGCGGGAGCCAGACCCAGTACTTC
TRBJ2-3,TRBV29-1,-,TRBD1,CSDQGATDTQYF,TGCAGCGATCAGGGGGCTACAGATACGCAGTATTTT
TRBJ2-1,TRBV21-1,-,-,CALRGLAGEYNEQFF,TGTGCCCTGAGGGGACTAGCGGGGGAGTACAATGAGCAGTTCTTC
TRBJ2-1,TRBV29-1,many,TRBD2,CSVGLAGVRSYNEQFF,TGCAGCGTTGGACTAGCGGGAGTGAGATCCTACAATGAGCAGTTCTTC
TRBJ1-5,TRBV27,many,-,CASSLQGGNQPQHF,TGTGCCAGCTCGCTACAGGGAGGCAATCAGCCCCAGCATTTT
TRBJ2-1,TRBV18,few,TRBD2,CASSPFAGGGNEQFF,TGTGCCAGCTCACCGTTCGCGGGAGGGGGGAATGAGCAGTTCTTC
TRBJ2-7,TRBV20-1,-,TRBD2,CSAAGTSPFEQYF,TGCAGTGCTGCCGGGACTAGCCCTTTCGAGCAGTACTTC
TRBJ2-3,TRBV11-2,-,-,CASSPEGGRLGTQYF,TGTGCCAGCAGCCCCGAGGGAGGCCGATTGGGGACGCAGTATTTT
TRBJ2-7,TRBV7-9,few,TRBD2,CASSLVLAGTSYEQYF,TGTGCCAGCAGCTTAGTACTAGCGGGGACCTCCTACGAGCAGTACTTC
TRBJ1-2,TRBV6-5,-,-,CASSYRSYGYTF,TGTGCCAGCAGTTACAGGTCCTATGGCTACACCTTC
TRBJ1-5,TRBV27,-,TRBD1,CASLDREYLYSNQPQHF,TGTGCCAGCCTCGACAGGGAATACCTCTATAGCAATCAGCCCCAGCATTTT
TRBJ2-1,TRBV18,many,TRBD2,CASSPPAGAWYEQFF,TGTGCCAGCTCACCACCGGCGGGAGCCTGGTATGAGCAGTTCTTC